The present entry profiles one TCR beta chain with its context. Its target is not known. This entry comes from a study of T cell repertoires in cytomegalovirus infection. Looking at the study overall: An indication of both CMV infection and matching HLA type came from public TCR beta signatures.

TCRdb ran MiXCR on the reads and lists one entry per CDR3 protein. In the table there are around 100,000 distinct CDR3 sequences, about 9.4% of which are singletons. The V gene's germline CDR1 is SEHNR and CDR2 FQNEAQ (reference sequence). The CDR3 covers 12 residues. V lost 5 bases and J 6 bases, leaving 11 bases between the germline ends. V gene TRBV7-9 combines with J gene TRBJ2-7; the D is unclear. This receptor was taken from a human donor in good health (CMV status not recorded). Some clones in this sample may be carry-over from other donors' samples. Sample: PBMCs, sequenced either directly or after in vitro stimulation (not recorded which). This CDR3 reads CASSTPTGEQYF. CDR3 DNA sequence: TGTGCCAGCAGCACCCCAACGGGCGAGCAGTACTTC.